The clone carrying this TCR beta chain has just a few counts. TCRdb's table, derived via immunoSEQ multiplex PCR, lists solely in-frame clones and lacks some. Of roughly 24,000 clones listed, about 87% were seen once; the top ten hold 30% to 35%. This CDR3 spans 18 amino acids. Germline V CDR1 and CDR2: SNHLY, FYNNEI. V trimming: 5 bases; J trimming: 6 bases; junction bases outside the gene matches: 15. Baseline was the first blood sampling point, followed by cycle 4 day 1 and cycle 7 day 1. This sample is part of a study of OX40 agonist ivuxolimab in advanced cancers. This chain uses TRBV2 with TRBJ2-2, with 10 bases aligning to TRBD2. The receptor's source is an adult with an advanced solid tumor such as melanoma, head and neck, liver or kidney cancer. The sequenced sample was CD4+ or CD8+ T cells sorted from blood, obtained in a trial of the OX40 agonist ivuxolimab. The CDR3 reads CASSKEGASGSSAGELFF. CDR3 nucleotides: TGTGCCAGCAGTAAAGAAGGGGCTAGCGGGAGTAGCGCCGGGGAGCTGTTTTTT.